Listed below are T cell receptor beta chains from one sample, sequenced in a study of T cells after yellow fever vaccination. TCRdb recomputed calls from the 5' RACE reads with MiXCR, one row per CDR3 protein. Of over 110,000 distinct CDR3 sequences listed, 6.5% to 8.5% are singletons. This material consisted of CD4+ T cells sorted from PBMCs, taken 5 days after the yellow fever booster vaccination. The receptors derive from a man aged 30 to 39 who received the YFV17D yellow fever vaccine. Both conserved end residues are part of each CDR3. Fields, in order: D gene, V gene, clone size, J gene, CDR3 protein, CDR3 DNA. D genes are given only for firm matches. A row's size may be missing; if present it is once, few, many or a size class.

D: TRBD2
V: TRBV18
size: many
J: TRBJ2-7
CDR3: CASSPGLAASYEQYF
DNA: TGTGCCAGCTCACCGGGACTAGCGGCCTCCTACGAGCAGTACTTC

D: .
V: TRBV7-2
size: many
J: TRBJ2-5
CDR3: CASSRSGVKTQYF
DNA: TGTGCCAGCAGCCGATCAGGGGTTAAGACCCAGTACTTC

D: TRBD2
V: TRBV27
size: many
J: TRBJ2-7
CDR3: CASSPHPSGRGEQYF
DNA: TGTGCCAGCAGTCCACATCCTAGCGGGAGAGGCGAGCAGTACTTC

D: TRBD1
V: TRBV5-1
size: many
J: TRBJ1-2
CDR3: CASSTGQGTNYGYTF
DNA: TGCGCCAGCAGCACCGGACAGGGCACGAACTATGGCTACACCTTC

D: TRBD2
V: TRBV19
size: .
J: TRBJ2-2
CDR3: CASRSGRGTGELFF
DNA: TGTGCCAGTCGCAGCGGGAGGGGGACCGGGGAGCTGTTTTTT

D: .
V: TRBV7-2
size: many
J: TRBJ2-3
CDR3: CASSLGLRRDTDTQYF
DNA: TGTGCCAGCAGCTTAGGGTTAAGACGGGACACAGATACGCAGTATTTT

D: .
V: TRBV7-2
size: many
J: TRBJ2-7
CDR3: CASSISRYEQYF
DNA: TGTGCCAGCAGCATCTCCCGATACGAGCAGTACTTC

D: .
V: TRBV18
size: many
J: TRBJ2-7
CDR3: CASSPGGALTYEQYF
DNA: TGTGCCAGCTCACCCGGAGGGGCGTTAACCTACGAGCAGTACTTC

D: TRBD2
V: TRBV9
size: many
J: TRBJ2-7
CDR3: CASSVTSGSIIDEQYF
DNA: TGTGCCAGCAGCGTGACTAGCGGGAGTATAATCGACGAGCAGTACTTC

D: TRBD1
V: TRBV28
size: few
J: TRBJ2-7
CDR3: CASSFFSGTGNPEQYF
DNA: TGTGCCAGCAGTTTTTTTTCCGGGACAGGGAACCCCGAGCAGTACTTC

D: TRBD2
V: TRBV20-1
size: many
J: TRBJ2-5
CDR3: CSASGSGKPQETQYF
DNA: TGCAGTGCTAGTGGTAGCGGGAAGCCCCAAGAGACCCAGTACTTC

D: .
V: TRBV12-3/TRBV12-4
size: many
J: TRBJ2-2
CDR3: CASRPQAIGELFF
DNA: TGTGCCAGCAGACCTCAGGCGATCGGGGAGCTGTTTTTT

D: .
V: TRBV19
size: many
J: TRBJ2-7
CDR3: CARRLHPYEQYF
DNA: TGTGCCAGACGACTGCATCCCTACGAGCAGTACTTC

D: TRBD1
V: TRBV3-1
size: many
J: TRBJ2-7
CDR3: CASSPGTGQYEQYF
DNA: TGTGCCAGCAGTCCCGGGACAGGGCAGTACGAGCAGTACTTC

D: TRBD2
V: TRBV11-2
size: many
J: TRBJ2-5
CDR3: CASTPPGGQETQYF
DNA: TGTGCCAGCACCCCCCCGGGGGGACAAGAGACCCAGTACTTC

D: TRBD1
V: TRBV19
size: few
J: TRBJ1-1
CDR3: CASSQPRTGWRNTEAFF
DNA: TGTGCCAGTAGCCAGCCCCGGACAGGGTGGAGGAACACTGAAGCTTTCTTT

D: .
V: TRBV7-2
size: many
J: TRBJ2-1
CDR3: CASSPSWDSFSYNEQFF
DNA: TGTGCCAGCAGCCCCTCTTGGGACTCCTTCTCCTACAATGAGCAGTTCTTC

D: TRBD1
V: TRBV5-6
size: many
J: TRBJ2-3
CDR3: CASTWAGTGDTDTQYF
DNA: TGTGCCAGCACCTGGGCCGGGACAGGGGACACAGATACGCAGTATTTT

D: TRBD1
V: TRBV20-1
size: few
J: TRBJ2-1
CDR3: CSAKDRGSYNEQFF
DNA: TGCAGTGCAAAGGACAGGGGCTCCTACAATGAGCAGTTCTTC

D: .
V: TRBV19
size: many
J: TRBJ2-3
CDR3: CASRGQTSDTQYF
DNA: TGTGCCAGTAGAGGACAGACTTCAGATACGCAGTATTTT

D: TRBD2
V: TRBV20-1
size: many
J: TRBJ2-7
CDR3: CSAPGLADYEQYF
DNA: TGCAGTGCCCCGGGACTAGCGGACTACGAGCAGTACTTC

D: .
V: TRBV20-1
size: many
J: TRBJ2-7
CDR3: CSASGTHYEQYF
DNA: TGCAGTGCTAGTGGGACACACTACGAGCAGTACTTC

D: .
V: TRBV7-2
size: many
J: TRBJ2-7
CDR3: CASSLEPGRAYEQYF
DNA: TGTGCCAGCAGCTTAGAACCGGGACGGGCCTACGAGCAGTACTTC

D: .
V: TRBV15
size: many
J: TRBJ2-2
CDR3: CATNIPGGELFF
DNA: TGTGCCACCAACATCCCGGGGGGGGAGCTGTTTTTT

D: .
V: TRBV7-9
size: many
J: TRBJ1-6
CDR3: CASSLDHSPLHF
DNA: TGTGCCAGCAGCTTAGACCATTCACCCCTCCACTTT

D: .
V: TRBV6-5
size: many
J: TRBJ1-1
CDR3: CASSYYLTGENTEAFF
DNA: TGTGCCAGCAGTTACTATCTGACAGGAGAGAACACTGAAGCTTTCTTT

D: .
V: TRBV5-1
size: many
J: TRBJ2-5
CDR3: CASSLEASQETQYF
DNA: TGCGCCAGCAGCTTGGAAGCGAGCCAAGAGACCCAGTACTTC

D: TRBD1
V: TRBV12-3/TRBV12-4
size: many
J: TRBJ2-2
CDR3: CASSLGTGVLSGELFF
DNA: TGTGCCAGCAGTTTGGGGACAGGGGTTTTGTCCGGGGAGCTGTTTTTT

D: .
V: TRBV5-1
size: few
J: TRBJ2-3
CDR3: CASSLYSNTQYF
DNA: TGCGCCAGCAGCCTCTATTCGAATACGCAGTATTTT

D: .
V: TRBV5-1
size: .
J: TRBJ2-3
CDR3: CASSLGVLLGTDTQYF
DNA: TGCGCCAGCAGCCTCGGGGTCCTACTAGGCACAGATACGCAGTATTTT

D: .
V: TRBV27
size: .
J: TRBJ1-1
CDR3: CASTGWPLNTEAFF
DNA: TGTGCCAGCACTGGCTGGCCTCTGAACACTGAAGCTTTCTTT

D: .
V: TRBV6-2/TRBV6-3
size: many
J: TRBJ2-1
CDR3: CASTLGRWGRNEQFF
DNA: TGTGCCAGCACCTTGGGCAGGTGGGGACGAAATGAGCAGTTCTTC

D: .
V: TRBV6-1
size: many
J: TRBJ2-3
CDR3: CASSGTYTSTDTQYF
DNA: TGTGCCAGCAGCGGGACTTACACTAGCACAGATACGCAGTATTTT

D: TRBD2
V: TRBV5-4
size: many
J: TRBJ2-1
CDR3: CASSLRAGGPFNEQFF
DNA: TGTGCCAGCAGTCTAAGAGCGGGAGGGCCTTTTAATGAGCAGTTCTTC

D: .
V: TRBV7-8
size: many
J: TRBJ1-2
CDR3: CASSLERNAGSYGYTF
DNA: TGTGCCAGCAGCTTAGAGAGAAACGCTGGGAGTTATGGCTACACCTTC